These 15 T cell receptor beta chains were sequenced from one sample in a study of blood T cell repertoires in COVID-19. Produced via immunoSEQ multiplex PCR; TCRdb's table is partial and in-frame only. The sample lists under 100,000 clones, approximately 82% seen once, with around 2.1% in the top ten. The source material was peripheral blood. The receptors stem from a woman in her 70s with acute or convalescent COVID-19.

The V and J genes are TRBV4-2 and TRBJ1-3; D not resolved. This CDR3 comprises 18 residues. From germline, CDR1 is LGHNA and CDR2 YNFKEQ. Trimming stripped 1 base from V and 0 bases from J, with 16 bases between. The CDR3 DNA follows: TGTGCCAGCAGCCAAGTAGTTAAGACGGGAGTCTCTGGAAACACCATATATTTT. The encoded protein is CASSQVVKTGVSGNTIYF.

As for this clone: Other DNA sequences in this sample translate to the same CDR3. This rearrangement joins TRBV28 to TRBJ1-5; D gene ambiguous. The germline V and J ends were trimmed by 2 bases and 0 bases, with 5 bases remaining between them. The CDR3 contains 14 residues. Germline V CDR1 and CDR2: MDHEN, SYDVKM. The CDR3 loop is CASSLGGSNQPQHF. DNA for the CDR3: TGTGCCAGCAGTTTAGGAGGTAGCAATCAGCCCCAGCATTTT.

This chain joins TRBV5-1 and TRBJ2-5, with 12 bases lining up with TRBD2. Looked up from germline, CDR1 is SGHRS and CDR2 is YFSETQ. This CDR3 region has 16 residues. The V segment lost 1 base and the J segment 2 bases; nucleotides outside the gene matches: 3. In nucleotides, the CDR3 is TGCGCCAGCAGCTTGAATCTAGCGGGGGGGCAAGAGACCCAGTACTTC. Amino acids: CASSLNLAGGQETQYF.

The rearrangement joins TRBV28 to TRBJ1-3; TRBD1 might be the D (6 bases). Trimming left V 5 bases short and J 0 bases short, with 14 bases between. Germline V lookup: CDR1 MDHEN, CDR2 SYDVKM. The CDR3 runs 16 residues. CDR3 nucleotide sequence: TGTGCCAGCAGTCTCCACACAGGGATCTCTGGAAACACCATATATTTT. Translated, it gives CASSLHTGISGNTIYF.

J is TRBJ2-5 and V is TRBV5-5; D ambiguous. Germline assignment: CDR1 SGHKS and CDR2 YYEKEE (reference sequence). The V and J ends lost 2 bases and 4 bases respectively, with 3 bases between them. The CDR3 spans 11 residues. The CDR3 DNA sequence: TGTGCCAGCAGCTTTCTAGAGACCCAGTACTTC. As protein: CASSFLETQYF.

The rearrangement joins TRBV3-1 (or the pseudogene TRBV3-2) to TRBJ2-2; D not certain. Germline-derived CDR1 and CDR2 are LGHDT and YNNKEL (reference sequence). The CDR3 length is 14 residues. V lost 1 base, J lost 5 bases, and 8 bases lay in between. The CDR3 nucleotides read TGTGCCAGCAGCCAAGCCCAGAGGACCGGGGAGCTGTTTTTT. Translation gives CASSQAQRTGELFF.

V is TRBV6-4 and J is TRBJ1-2, with TRBD1 matching 8 bases. The germline V gene has CDR1 MRHNA and CDR2 SNTAGT. This CDR3 has 15 amino acids. Trimming removed 2 bases from V and 8 bases from J; junction bases left unmatched: 10. The CDR3 coding sequence is TGTGCCAGCAGTGACCAGCCTACGGACAGGGCGGGCTACACCTTC. It translates to CASSDQPTDRAGYTF.

J is TRBJ2-2 and V is TRBV30; D is possibly TRBD2 (5 bases). The germline CDR1 and CDR2 sequences are GTSNPN and SVGIG (reference sequence). The V gene lost 3 bases and the J gene lost 5 bases, with 10 bases spanning the gap. The CDR3 consists of 13 residues. The CDR3, as DNA: TGTGCCTGGAGCTGGACGGGGACCGGGGAGCTGTTTTTT. Translated, it gives CAWSWTGTGELFF. The full variable domain, completed using reference TRBV30 and TRBJ2-2, is SQTIHQWPATLVQPVGSPLSLECTVEGTSNPNLYWYRQAAGRGLQLLFYSVGIGQISSEVPQNLSASRPQDRQFILSSKKLLLSDSGFYLCAWSWTGTGELFFGEGSRLTVL.

The chain uses TRBV5-1 and TRBJ2-6; maybe TRBD2 (7 bases). This CDR3 spans 17 amino acids. Germline values: CDR1 SGHRS, CDR2 YFSETQ. Trimming removed 7 bases from V and 2 bases from J, with 19 bases in between. CDR3 residues: CASFSPGGRTGANVLTF. CDR3 nucleotides: TGCGCCAGCTTTTCCCCCGGGGGGCGGACTGGGGCCAACGTCCTGACTTTC.

The CDR3 nucleotides read TGCGCCAGCAGCCAAGATGCGGATGTCGGTAACACCATATATTTT. As protein: CASSQDADVGNTIYF. This sequence joins TRBV4-1 and TRBJ1-3; D is ambiguous. V was shortened by 0 bases and J by 7 bases, with 13 bases between the two germline ends. In germline, CDR1 is MGHRA, CDR2 YSYEKL. This CDR3 has 15 residues.

This chain joins TRBV19 and TRBJ1-1; D not certain. Trimming removed 3 bases at V and 11 bases at J, with 13 bases between. The V gene's germline CDR1 is LNHDA and CDR2 SQIVND (reference sequence). The CDR3 has 12 amino acids. CDR3 sequence (DNA): TGTGCCAGTAGTATTGCCCGTGAGTTGGCTTTCTTT. Amino acid sequence: CASSIARELAFF.

This clone was seen a few times. The chain is built from TRBV7-8 and TRBJ1-5, with D unclear. Trimming pared 9 bases from V and 0 bases from J, leaving 12 bases between. Germline V CDR1 and CDR2: SGHVS, FQNEAQ. The CDR3 sequence is 14 residues long. Here the CDR3 reads CASDKIDSNQPQHF. CDR3 DNA: TGTGCCAGTGACAAGATCGATAGCAATCAGCCCCAGCATTTT.

The chain links TRBV12-3 or TRBV12-4 to TRBJ1-1; D uncertain. The V and J ends lost 5 bases and 5 bases respectively, with 9 bases between them. This CDR3 has 12 residues. The CDR3 region is CASSATGTEAFF. The CDR3 nucleotides read TGTGCCAGCAGTGCGACGGGAACTGAAGCTTTCTTT.

In regard to this clone: The same CDR3 can be traced to other DNA sequences in this sample. The chain recombines TRBV12-3 or TRBV12-4 with TRBJ1-2, with 7 bases that match TRBD1. The CDR3 is 11 amino acids. V shed 4 bases, J shed 8 bases, and the junction held 1 base outside the gene matches. The CDR3 bases are TGTGCCAGCAGTTACAGGGGAGGCTACACCTTC. Translating it yields CASSYRGGYTF.

The sample holds one count of this clone. The chain employs TRBV5-4 and TRBJ1-1; the D gene is possibly TRBD1 (5 bases). This CDR3 spans 15 amino acids. V gave up 5 bases and J gave up 4 bases, with 18 bases separating them. CDR1 and CDR2 (germline): SGHNT, YYREEE (reference sequence). CDR3 residues: CASRTSGTGGTEAFF. DNA of the CDR3: TGTGCCAGCAGGACTTCAGGGACCGGGGGCACTGAAGCTTTCTTT. The entire variable domain, with the rest obtained from reference TRBV5-4 and TRBJ1-1, is as follows: ETGVTQSPTHLIKTRGQQVTLRCSSQSGHNTVSWYQQALGQGPQFIFQYYREEENGRGNFPPRFSGLQFPNYSSELNVNALELDDSALYLCASRTSGTGGTEAFFGQGTRLTVV.